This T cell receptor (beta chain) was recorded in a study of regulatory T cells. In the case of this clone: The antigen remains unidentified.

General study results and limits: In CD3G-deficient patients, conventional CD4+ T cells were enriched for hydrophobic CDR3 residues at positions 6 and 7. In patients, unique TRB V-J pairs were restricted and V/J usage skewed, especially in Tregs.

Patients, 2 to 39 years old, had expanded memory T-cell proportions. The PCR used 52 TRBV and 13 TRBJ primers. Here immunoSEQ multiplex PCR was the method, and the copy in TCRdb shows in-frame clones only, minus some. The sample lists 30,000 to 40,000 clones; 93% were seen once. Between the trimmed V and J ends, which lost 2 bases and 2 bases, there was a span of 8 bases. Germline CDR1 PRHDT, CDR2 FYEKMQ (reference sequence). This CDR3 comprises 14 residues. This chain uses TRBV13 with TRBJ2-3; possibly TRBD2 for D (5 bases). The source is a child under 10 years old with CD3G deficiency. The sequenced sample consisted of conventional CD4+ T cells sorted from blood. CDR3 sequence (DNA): TGTGCCAGCAGCTTAAGGACTTCCACAGATACGCAGTATTTT. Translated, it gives CASSLRTSTDTQYF.